The 6 T cell receptor beta chains listed next were all sequenced from one sample in a study of T-cell memory formation after mild COVID-19. TCRdb reprocessed the 5' RACE reads via MiXCR and lists one record per CDR3 protein. The sample lists some 130,000 distinct CDR3 sequences, approximately 25% seen once, with roughly 25% in the top ten. Source material: PBMCs or a T cell subset sorted from them (not recorded which). These receptors all stem from an adult woman who had mild COVID-19 (a few samples of this study predate the infection). Cell type and time point are not known.

At least ten counts were recorded for this clonotype. V gene TRBV7-9 combines with J gene TRBJ2-1, with 8 bases identical to TRBD2. V lost 6 bases and J lost 8; bases outside the gene matches: 9. CDR1 SEHNR and CDR2 FQNEAQ come from the germline V gene (reference sequence). This CDR3 spans 14 amino acids. CDR3 DNA sequence: TGTGCCAGCAGGCCGGGGGGGTTATTTGATGAGCAGTTCTTC. Protein sequence: CASRPGGLFDEQFF.

J is TRBJ2-5 and V is TRBV12-3 or TRBV12-4; unclear D gene. The CDR3 contains 14 residues. V gave up 1 base and J gave up 4 bases, with 10 bases separating them. The CDR3 DNA is TGTGCCAGCAGTTTAGGGCAGCAAAGAGAGACCCAGTACTTC. Translating it yields CASSLGQQRETQYF.

This clonotype was picked up a small number of times. The CDR3 region is CASTQDGNSNQPQHF. The CDR3 nucleotides read TGTGCCAGCACCCAGGACGGTAATAGCAATCAGCCCCAGCATTTT. The gene calls are TRBV7-2 and TRBJ1-5; D is unresolved. Germline loops: CDR1 SGHTA, CDR2 FQGNSA. Trimming removed 7 bases from V and 0 bases from J, with 13 bases in between. The CDR3 sequence is 15 residues long.

This clonotype came up a few times. This chain connects TRBV5-1 to TRBJ2-5; D may correspond to TRBD1 or TRBD2 (5 bases each). V dropped 0 bases and J dropped 2 bases, with 14 bases sitting between them. The germline V gene encodes CDR1 SGHRS and CDR2 YFSETQ. The CDR3 sequence is 16 residues long. This CDR3 reads CASSLAVGAVQETQYF. CDR3 sequence (DNA): TGCGCCAGCAGCTTGGCCGTCGGGGCGGTACAAGAGACCCAGTACTTC.

This chain links TRBV4-1 with TRBJ2-5; 10 nucleotides line up with TRBD1. Trimming at V came to 6 bases and at J to 1 base, leaving 5 bases not matched to a gene. Germline-derived CDR1 and CDR2 are MGHRA and YSYEKL. The CDR3 sequence is 15 residues long. The CDR3 loop is CASSRGTGVQETQYF. Here the CDR3 DNA reads TGCGCCAGCAGTCGAGGGACAGGGGTCCAAGAGACCCAGTACTTC.

This clonotype was seen more than once but under ten times. The rearrangement joins TRBV6-1 to TRBJ1-4; maybe TRBD1 (5 bases). V was trimmed by 0 bases and J by 6 bases, leaving 11 bases between them. Germline CDR1 is MNHNS and CDR2 is SASEGT. The CDR3 spans 15 residues. The DNA of the CDR3 is TGTGCCAGCAGTGAAGCCGTGGGGGAAGATGAAAAACTGTTTTTT. It specifies CASSEAVGEDEKLFF.